These 10 T cell receptor beta chains came from one sample sequenced in a study of multiple sclerosis patients with progressive multifocal leukoencephalopathy. The time point: time of PML onset. Profiling relied on immunoSEQ multiplex PCR, and the TCRdb table lists in-frame clones only, not all of them. The sample lists roughly 34,000 clones, more than 85% occurring once. Sequenced material: PBMCs, taken from a patient treated with natalizumab. These receptors were collected from a human donor with progressive multifocal leukoencephalopathy.

The chain uses TRBV2 and TRBJ2-1; D could derive from TRBD1 or TRBD2 (6 bases each). The V end lost 3 bases, the J end lost 3 bases, and 18 bases lay between the germline ends. Germline V gene sequence: CDR1 SNHLY, CDR2 FYNNEI. The CDR3 length is 17 residues. CDR3 coding DNA: TGTGCCAGCAGTGATGGAGGGCGGGACACCCTCTACAATGAGCAGTTCTTC. Residues: CASSDGGRDTLYNEQFF.

This clone was counted a single time. The rearrangement links TRBV5-1 to TRBJ1-3, with a possible D match to TRBD1 (6 bases). Germline CDR1 reads SGHRS; CDR2 reads YFSETQ. The CDR3 runs to 15 residues. V was clipped by 1 base and J by 8 bases, with 16 bases between them. This CDR3 reads CASSLRQGRTDTIYF. The CDR3 bases are TGCGCCAGCAGCTTGAGGCAGGGAAGGACAGACACCATATATTTT.

This rearrangement joins TRBV27 to TRBJ1-6, with TRBD1 as a possible D gene (5 bases). Germline V gene lookup returns CDR1 MNHEY and CDR2 SMNVEV (reference sequence). The length of the CDR3 is 17 residues. V lost 4 bases to trimming and J lost 14 bases, with 27 bases between them. CDR3 sequence (DNA): TGTGCCAGCAGTTCTTCTTCCGGGGTACAAAGCTGGGGGGCCCTCCACTTT. This gives the protein CASSSSSGVQSWGALHF.

The V gene is TRBV7-2, the J gene TRBJ2-1; D unclear. Looked up from germline, CDR1 is SGHTA and CDR2 is FQGNSA. The ends were cut back, 5 bases at V and 0 bases at J, with 8 bases in the middle. The CDR3 loop spans 14 amino acids. CDR3 nucleotide sequence: TGTGCCAGCAGCCCGGATATCTCCTACAATGAGCAGTTCTTC. Amino acid sequence: CASSPDISYNEQFF. The full variable domain, rest sourced from reference TRBV7-2 and TRBJ2-1, is GAGVSQSPSNKVTEKGKDVELRCDPISGHTALYWYRQSLGQGLEFLIYFQGNSAPDKSGLPSDRFSAERTGGSVSTLTIQRTQQEDSAVYLCASSPDISYNEQFFGPGTRLTVL.

In its sample, this clone was seen once. The rearrangement uses TRBV7-8 and TRBJ2-6; D is unresolved. The CDR3 length is 15 residues. Deletions cut 3 bases from V and 0 bases from J, with 6 bases between. The V gene's germline CDR1 is SGHVS and CDR2 FQNEAQ. CDR3 nucleotide sequence: TGTGCCAGCAGCTTCATAGGCTCTGGGGCCAACGTCCTGACTTTC. This gives the protein CASSFIGSGANVLTF. Supplemented by reference TRBV7-8 and TRBJ2-6, the full variable domain reads GAGVSQSPRYKVAKRGQDVALRCDPISGHVSLFWYQQALGQGPEFLTYFQNEAQLDKSGLPSDRFFAERPEGSVSTLKIQRTQQEDSAVYLCASSFIGSGANVLTFGAGSRLTVL.

The chain has TRBV5-8 and TRBJ2-2; tentatively, D is TRBD1 or TRBD2 (6 bases each). The V gene's germline CDR1 is SGHTS and CDR2 YDEGEE. Deletions cut 3 bases from V and 6 bases from J, with 12 bases between. The CDR3 is made up of 14 amino acids. The CDR3 here is CASSWGASPGELFF. DNA for the CDR3: TGTGCCAGCAGCTGGGGGGCAAGTCCCGGGGAGCTGTTTTTT.

Remarks on this clone: The same CDR3 arises from other DNA sequences in this sample as well. The chain uses TRBV7-8 and TRBJ2-1, with D possibly TRBD1 on 6 matching bases. The CDR3 totals 15 residues. Germline loops: CDR1 SGHVS, CDR2 FQNEAQ. V lost 2 bases and J 3 bases, leaving 11 bases between the germline ends. CDR3 region: CASSLQGNIYNEQFF. As DNA, the CDR3 is TGTGCCAGCAGCTTACAGGGGAACATCTACAATGAGCAGTTCTTC.

The sample holds a few counts of this clone. Other nucleotide sequences in the sample specify the same CDR3. The V call is TRBV9, the J call TRBJ1-1; D perhaps matches TRBD1 (6 bases). Germline CDR1 and CDR2: SGDLS and YYNGEE. The CDR3 runs to 13 residues. Trimming cost V 2 bases and J 5 bases, with 10 bases left between them. The CDR3 DNA sequence: TGTGCCAGCAGCGTGGCCAGGGGTACTGAAGCTTTCTTT. Translating it yields CASSVARGTEAFF.

CDR3 nucleotides: TGTGCCAGCAGCCTACAGGGGTACGAGCAGTACTTC. Its translation is CASSLQGYEQYF. V gene TRBV5-6 combines with J gene TRBJ2-7, with 7 bases aligning to TRBD1. This CDR3 spans 12 amino acids. With V trimmed by 4 bases and J by 4 bases, 2 bases remained unmatched. Germline CDR1 reads SGHDT; CDR2 reads YYEEEE.

The chain recombines TRBV20-1 with TRBJ2-1; D not certain. The germline CDR1 and CDR2 sequences are DFQATT and SNEGSKA (reference sequence). V was cut by 2 bases and J by 4 bases, with 3 bases left in between. This CDR3 spans 11 amino acids. CDR3 region: CSARLYNEQFF. CDR3 nucleotides: TGCAGTGCTAGACTTTACAATGAGCAGTTCTTC.